The entry that follows covers one T cell receptor beta chain sequence. The antigen remains unidentified. The entry originates in a study of tumor and adjacent non-tumor tissue in lung cancer. Across the study: Stage I to III disease affected roughly ten men and roughly 5 women aged roughly 30 to 76. Each sample yielded 4 million to 5 million productive TCRbeta reads on average. Study results and caveats: Tumor repertoires had a smaller top 100 clone share than normal lung.

No cell sorting was done before RNA was extracted from the tissue. Three rounds of nested PCR, following a modified ARM-PCR protocol, produced the TCRbeta library. Using its own MiXCR run on the multiplex PCR reads, TCRdb lists one record per CDR3 protein. Of about 140,000 distinct CDR3 sequences in the sample, roughly 66% were seen once. The germline V gene encodes CDR1 MGHRA and CDR2 YSYEKL. Trimming took off 0 bases at V and 1 base at J, with 7 bases between the two ends. The CDR3 extends over 16 amino acids. The rearrangement uses TRBV4-1 and TRBJ1-6; D gene ambiguous. The sequence derives from a man in his 60s with small cell lung cancer. Input material: lung tumor tissue. In nucleotides, the CDR3 is TGCGCCAGCAGCCAAGACTGGGAATCCTATAATTCACCCCTCCACTTT. It codes for CASSQDWESYNSPLHF.